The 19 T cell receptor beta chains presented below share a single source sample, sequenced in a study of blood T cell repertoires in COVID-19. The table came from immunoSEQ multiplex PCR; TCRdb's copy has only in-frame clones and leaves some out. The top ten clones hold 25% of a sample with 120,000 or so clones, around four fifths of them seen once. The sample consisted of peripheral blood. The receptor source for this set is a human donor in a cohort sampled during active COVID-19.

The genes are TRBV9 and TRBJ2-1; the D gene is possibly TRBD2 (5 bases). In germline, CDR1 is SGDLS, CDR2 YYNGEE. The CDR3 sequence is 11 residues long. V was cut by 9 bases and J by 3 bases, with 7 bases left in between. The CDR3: CAKRNYNEQFF. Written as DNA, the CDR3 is TGTGCCAAGCGGAACTACAATGAGCAGTTCTTC.

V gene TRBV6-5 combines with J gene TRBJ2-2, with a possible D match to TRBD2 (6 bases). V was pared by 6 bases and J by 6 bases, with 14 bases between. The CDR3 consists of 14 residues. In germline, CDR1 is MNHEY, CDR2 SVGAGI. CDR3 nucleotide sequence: TGTGCCAGCAGATCCAGGGACTGGGCCGGGGAGCTGTTTTTT. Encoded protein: CASRSRDWAGELFF.

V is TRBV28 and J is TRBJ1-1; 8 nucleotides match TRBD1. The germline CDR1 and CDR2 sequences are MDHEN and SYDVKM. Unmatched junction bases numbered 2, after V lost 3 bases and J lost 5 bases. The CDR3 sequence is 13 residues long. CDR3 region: CASSLRTGTEAFF. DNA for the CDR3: TGTGCCAGCAGTTTGAGGACAGGGACTGAAGCTTTCTTT.

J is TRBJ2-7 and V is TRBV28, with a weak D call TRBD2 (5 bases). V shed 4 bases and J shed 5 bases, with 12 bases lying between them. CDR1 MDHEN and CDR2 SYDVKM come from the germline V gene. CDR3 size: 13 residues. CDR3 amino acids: CASSSFRRDEQYF. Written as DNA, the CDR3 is TGTGCCAGCAGTTCTTTTCGGCGGGACGAGCAGTACTTC.

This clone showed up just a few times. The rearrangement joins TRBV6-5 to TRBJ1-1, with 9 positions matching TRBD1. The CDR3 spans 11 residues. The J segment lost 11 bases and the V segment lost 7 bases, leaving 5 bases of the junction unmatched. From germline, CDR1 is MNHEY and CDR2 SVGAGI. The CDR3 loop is CASTQTGGAFF. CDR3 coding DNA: TGTGCCAGCACCCAGACAGGGGGGGCTTTCTTT.

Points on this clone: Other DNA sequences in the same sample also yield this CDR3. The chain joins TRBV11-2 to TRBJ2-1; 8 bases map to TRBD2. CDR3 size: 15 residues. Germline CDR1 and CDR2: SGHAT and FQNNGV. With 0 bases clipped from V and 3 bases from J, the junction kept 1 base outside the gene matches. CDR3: CASSLEAGGYNEQFF. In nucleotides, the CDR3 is TGTGCCAGCAGCTTAGAGGCGGGGGGCTACAATGAGCAGTTCTTC.

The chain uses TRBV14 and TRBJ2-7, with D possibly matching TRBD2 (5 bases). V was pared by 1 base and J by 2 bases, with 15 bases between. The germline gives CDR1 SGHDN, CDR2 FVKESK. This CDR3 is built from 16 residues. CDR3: CASSQVSLAVPYEQYF. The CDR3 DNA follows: TGTGCCAGCAGCCAAGTGAGTCTAGCCGTCCCCTACGAGCAGTACTTC.

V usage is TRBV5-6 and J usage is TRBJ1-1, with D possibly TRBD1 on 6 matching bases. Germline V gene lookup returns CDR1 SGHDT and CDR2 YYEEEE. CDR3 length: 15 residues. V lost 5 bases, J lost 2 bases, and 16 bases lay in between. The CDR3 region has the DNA TGTGCCAGCAGATCCTCAGGGGCAACCAACACTGAAGCTTTCTTT. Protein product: CASRSSGATNTEAFF.

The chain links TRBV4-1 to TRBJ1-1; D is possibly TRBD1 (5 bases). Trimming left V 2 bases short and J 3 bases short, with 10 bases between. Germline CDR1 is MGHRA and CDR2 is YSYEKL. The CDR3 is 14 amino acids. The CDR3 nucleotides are TGCGCCAGCAGCCAACTTAGGGGCCACACTGAAGCTTTCTTT. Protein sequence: CASSQLRGHTEAFF.

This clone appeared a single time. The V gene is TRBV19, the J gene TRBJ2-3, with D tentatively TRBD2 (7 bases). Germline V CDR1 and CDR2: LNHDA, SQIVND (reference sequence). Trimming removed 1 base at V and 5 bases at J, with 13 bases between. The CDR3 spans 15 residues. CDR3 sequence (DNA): TGTGCCAGTAGTATAGTTGGGGGGGGGCTAGATACGCAGTATTTT. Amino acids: CASSIVGGGLDTQYF.

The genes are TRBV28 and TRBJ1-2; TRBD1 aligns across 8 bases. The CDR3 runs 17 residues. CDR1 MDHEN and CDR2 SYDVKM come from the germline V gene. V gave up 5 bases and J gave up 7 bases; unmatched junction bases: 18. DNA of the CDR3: TGTGCCAGCAGTCGAAGGACAGGGAGGAGAGGGGGAGGTGGCTACACCTTC. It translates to CASSRRTGRRGGGGYTF.

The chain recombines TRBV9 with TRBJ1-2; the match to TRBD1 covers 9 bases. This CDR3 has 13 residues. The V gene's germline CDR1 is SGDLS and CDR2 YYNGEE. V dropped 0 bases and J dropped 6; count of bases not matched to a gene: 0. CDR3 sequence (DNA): TGTGCCAGCAGCGTAGGACAGGGGGATGGCTACACCTTC. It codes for CASSVGQGDGYTF.

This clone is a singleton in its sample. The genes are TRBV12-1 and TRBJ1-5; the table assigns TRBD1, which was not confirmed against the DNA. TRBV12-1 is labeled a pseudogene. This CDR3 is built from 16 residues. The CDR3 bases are TGTGCCAGCAGCTTTAAAGACAGGCCCTTCAATCAGCCCCAGCATTTT. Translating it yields CASSFKDRPFNQPQHF.

CDR3 sequence reads: CSAGGRETQYF. The CDR3, as DNA: TGCAGTGCTGGGGGCCGAGAGACCCAGTACTTC. This chain joins TRBV20-1 and TRBJ2-5, with D perhaps TRBD1 (6 bases). Germline-derived CDR1 and CDR2 are DFQATT and SNEGSKA (reference sequence). Between the trimmed V and J ends, which lost 5 bases and 4 bases, there was a span of 8 bases. The CDR3 runs 11 residues.

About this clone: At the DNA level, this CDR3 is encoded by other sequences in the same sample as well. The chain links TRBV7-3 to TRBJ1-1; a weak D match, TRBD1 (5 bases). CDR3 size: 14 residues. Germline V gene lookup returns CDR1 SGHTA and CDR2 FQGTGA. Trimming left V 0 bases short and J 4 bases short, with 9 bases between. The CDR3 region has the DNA TGTGCCAGCAGCTTAACCGGGGGAGGCACTGAAGCTTTCTTT. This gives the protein CASSLTGGGTEAFF.

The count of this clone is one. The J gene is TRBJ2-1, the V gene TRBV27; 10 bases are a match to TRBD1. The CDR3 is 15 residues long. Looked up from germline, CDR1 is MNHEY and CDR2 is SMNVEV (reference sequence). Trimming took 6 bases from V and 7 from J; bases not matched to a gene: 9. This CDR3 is CASSSGTGAWNEQFF. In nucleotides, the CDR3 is TGTGCCAGCAGCTCCGGGACAGGGGCATGGAATGAGCAGTTCTTC.

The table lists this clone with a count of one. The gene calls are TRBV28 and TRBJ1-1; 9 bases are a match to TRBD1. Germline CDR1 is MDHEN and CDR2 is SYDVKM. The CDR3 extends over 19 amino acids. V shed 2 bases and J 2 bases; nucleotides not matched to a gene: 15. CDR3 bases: TGTGCCAGCAGTTTAAGGCTCGGTGGACAGGGGACCTTCAACACTGAAGCTTTCTTT. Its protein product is CASSLRLGGQGTFNTEAFF.

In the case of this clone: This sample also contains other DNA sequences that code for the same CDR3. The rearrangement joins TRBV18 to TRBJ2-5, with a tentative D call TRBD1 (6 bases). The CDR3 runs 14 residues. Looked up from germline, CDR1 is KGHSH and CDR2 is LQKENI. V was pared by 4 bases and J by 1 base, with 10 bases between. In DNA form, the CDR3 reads TGTGCCAGCTCACGCGGACAGTCCCAAGAGACCCAGTACTTC. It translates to CASSRGQSQETQYF.

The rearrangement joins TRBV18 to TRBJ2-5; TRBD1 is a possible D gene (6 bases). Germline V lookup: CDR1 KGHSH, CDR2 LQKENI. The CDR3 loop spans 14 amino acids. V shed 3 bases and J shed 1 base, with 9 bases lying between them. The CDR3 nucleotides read TGTGCCAGCTCACCCGGGACACCCCAAGAGACCCAGTACTTC. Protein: CASSPGTPQETQYF. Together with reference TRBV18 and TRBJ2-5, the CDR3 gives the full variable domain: NAGVMQNPRHLVRRRGQEARLRCSPMKGHSHVYWYRQLPEEGLKFMVYLQKENIIDESGMPKERFSAEFPKEGPSILRIQQVVRGDSAAYFCASSPGTPQETQYFGPGTRLLVL.